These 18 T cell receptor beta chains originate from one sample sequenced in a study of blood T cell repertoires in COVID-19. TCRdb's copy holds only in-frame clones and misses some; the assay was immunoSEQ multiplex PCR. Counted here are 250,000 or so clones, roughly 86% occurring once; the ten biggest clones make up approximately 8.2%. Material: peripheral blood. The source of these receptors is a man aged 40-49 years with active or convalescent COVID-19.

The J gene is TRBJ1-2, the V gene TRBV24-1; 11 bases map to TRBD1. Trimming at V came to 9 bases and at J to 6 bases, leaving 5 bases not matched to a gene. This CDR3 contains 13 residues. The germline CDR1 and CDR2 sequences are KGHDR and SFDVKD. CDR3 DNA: TGTGCCACCCCGGACAGGGGGCCAAATGGCTACACCTTC. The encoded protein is CATPDRGPNGYTF.

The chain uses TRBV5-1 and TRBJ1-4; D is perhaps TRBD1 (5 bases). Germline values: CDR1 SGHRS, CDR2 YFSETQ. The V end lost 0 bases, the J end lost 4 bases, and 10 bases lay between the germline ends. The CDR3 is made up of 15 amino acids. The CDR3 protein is CASSLAAGLNEKLFF. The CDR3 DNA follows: TGCGCCAGCAGCTTGGCCGCAGGGCTTAATGAAAAACTGTTTTTT.

CDR3 sequence (DNA): TGTGCCAGCAGCCAAGCTGATGAAAAACTGTTTTTT. It is translated as CASSQADEKLFF. V usage is TRBV3-1 (or the pseudogene TRBV3-2) and J usage is TRBJ1-4; no firm D call. From germline, CDR1 is LGHDT and CDR2 YNNKEL (reference sequence). V was shortened by 1 base and J by 6 bases, with 3 bases between the two germline ends. The CDR3 runs to 12 residues.

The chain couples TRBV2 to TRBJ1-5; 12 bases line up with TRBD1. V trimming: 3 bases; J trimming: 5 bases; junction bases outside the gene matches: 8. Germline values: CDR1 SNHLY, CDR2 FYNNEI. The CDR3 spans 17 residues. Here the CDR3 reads CASSDIGGTGGDQPQHF. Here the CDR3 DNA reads TGTGCCAGCAGTGACATAGGGGGGACAGGGGGCGATCAGCCCCAGCATTTT.

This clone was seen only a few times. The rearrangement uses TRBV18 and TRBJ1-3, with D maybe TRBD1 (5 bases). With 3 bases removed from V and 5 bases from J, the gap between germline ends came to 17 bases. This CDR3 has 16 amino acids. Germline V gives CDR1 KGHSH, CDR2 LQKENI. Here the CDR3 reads CASSPFGRGARNTIYF. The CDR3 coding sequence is TGTGCCAGCTCACCGTTTGGAAGGGGCGCGAGAAACACCATATATTTT.

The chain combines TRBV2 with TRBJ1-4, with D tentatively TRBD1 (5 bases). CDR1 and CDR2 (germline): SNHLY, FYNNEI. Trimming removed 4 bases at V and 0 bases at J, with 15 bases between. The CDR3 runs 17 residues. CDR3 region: CASSVEGLSATNEKLFF. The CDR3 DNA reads TGTGCCAGCAGTGTGGAGGGACTGAGTGCAACTAATGAAAAACTGTTTTTT.

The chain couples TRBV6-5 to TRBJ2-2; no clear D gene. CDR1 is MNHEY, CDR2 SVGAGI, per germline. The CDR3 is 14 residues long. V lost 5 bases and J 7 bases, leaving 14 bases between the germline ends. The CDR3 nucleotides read TGTGCCAGCAGTCACCCGGGTTTCGGCGGGGAGCTGTTTTTT. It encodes CASSHPGFGGELFF.

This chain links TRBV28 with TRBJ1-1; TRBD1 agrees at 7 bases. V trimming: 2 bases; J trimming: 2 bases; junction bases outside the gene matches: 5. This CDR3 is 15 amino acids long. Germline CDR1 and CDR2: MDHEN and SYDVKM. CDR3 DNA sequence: TGTGCCAGCAGTTTACGACAGGGAGAAAACACTGAAGCTTTCTTT. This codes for CASSLRQGENTEAFF.

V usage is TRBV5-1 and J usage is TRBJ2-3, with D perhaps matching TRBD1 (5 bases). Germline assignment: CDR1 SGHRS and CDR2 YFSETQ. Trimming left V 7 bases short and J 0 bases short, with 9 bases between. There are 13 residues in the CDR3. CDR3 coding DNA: TGCGCCAGCGGCTCAGGGAGCACAGATACGCAGTATTTT. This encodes CASGSGSTDTQYF.

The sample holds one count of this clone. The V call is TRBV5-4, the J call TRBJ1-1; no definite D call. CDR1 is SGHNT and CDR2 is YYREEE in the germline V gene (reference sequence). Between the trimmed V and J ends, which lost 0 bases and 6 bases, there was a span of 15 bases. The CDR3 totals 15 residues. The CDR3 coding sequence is TGTGCCAGCAGCTTGGCCTCCGCAGGTGTGGCTGAAGCTTTCTTT. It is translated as CASSLASAGVAEAFF.

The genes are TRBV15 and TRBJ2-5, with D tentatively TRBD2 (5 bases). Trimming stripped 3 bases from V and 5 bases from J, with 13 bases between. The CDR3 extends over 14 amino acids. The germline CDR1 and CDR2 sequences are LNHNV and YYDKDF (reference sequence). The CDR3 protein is CATSRDGVIETQYF. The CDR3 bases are TGTGCCACCAGCAGGGACGGGGTGATCGAGACCCAGTACTTC.

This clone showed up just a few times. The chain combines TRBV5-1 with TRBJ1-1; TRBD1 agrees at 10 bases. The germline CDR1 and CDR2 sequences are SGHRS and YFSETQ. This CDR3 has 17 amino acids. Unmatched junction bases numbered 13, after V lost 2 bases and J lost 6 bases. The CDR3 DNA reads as TGCGCCAGCAGCTTCCGGGACAGGGGAGACTCAGATCCTGAAGCTTTCTTT. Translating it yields CASSFRDRGDSDPEAFF.

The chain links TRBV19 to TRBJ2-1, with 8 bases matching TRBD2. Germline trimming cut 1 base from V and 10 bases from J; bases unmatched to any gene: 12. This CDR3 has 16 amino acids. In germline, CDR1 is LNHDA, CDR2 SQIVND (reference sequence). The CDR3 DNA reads TGTGCCAGTAGTATAGCGGCTAGCGGGTGGATGGAGGAGCAGTTCTTC. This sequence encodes CASSIAASGWMEEQFF. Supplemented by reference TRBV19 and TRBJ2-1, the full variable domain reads DGGITQSPKYLFRKEGQNVTLSCEQNLNHDAMYWYRQDPGQGLRLIYYSQIVNDFQKGDIAEGYSVSREKKESFPLTVTSAQKNPTAFYLCASSIAASGWMEEQFFGPGTRLTVL.

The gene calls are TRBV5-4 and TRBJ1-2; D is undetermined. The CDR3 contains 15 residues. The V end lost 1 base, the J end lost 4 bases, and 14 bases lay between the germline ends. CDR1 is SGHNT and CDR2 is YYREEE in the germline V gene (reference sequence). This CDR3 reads CASSLLAGGSYGYTF. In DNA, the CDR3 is TGTGCCAGCAGCTTGTTGGCAGGCGGGAGCTATGGCTACACCTTC.

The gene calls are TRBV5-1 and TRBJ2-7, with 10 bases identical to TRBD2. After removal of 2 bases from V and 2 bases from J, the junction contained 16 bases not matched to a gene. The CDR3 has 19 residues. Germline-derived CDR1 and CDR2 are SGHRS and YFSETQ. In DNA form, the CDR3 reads TGCGCCAGCAGCTTCTCTTTTGGATCAGAGCGGGAGGGCCCCTACGAGCAGTACTTC. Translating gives CASSFSFGSEREGPYEQYF.

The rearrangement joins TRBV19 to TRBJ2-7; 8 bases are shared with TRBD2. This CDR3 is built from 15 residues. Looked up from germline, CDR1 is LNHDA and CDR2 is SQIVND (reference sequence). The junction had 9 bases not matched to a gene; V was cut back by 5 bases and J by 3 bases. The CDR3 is CASSPDFGGGYEQYF. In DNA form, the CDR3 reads TGTGCCAGTAGTCCCGACTTCGGGGGGGGCTACGAGCAGTACTTC.

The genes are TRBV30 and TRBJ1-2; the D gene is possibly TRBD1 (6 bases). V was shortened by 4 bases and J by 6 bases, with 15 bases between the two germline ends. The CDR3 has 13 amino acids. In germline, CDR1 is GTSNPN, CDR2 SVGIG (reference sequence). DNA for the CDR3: TGTGCCTGGAACAGGGTTCAAGGGGATGGCTACACCTTC. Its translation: CAWNRVQGDGYTF.

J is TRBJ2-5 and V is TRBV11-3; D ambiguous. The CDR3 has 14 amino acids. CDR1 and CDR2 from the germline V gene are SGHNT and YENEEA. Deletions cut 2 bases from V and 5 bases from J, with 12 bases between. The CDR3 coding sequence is TGTGCCAGCAGCTTACTTGCTCTTCGGGAGACCCAGTACTTC. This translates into CASSLLALRETQYF. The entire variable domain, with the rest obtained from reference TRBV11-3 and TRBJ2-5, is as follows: EAGVVQSPRYKIIEKKQPVAFWCNPISGHNTLYWYLQNLGQGPELLIRYENEEAVDDSQLPKDRFSAERLKGVDSTLKIQPAELGDSAVYLCASSLLALRETQYFGPGTRLLVL.